The 25 T cell receptor beta chains below all came from one sample that was sequenced in a study of human T cells and chemical hapten exposure. Time point denoted: patch test 1, 2 weeks after DPC sensitization. Regarding treatment: therapeutic diphenylcyclopropenone sensitization with weekly scalp DPC. Each CDR3 protein is one row after TCRdb ran MiXCR on the RACE reads. Of about 49,000 distinct CDR3 sequences listed, 8% to 9.5% are singletons. The sample consisted of whole blood, taken in connection with sensitization to the hapten diphenylcyclopropenone (DPC). The receptors shown here come from a woman aged 45-65 years with alopecia areata. Some clones in this sample may be carry-over from other donors' samples.

There are many counts of this clonotype. The CDR3 loop is CASSLVSGAIQYF. In DNA, the CDR3 is TGTGCCAGCAGTTTAGTCTCAGGGGCGATTCAGTACTTC. The chain recombines TRBV28 with TRBJ2-4; D may be TRBD1 (6 bases). The CDR3 length is 13 residues. Per germline, CDR1 MDHEN and CDR2 SYDVKM. V was cut by 2 bases and J by 10 bases, with 12 bases left in between.

This clonotype was counted at least ten times. The V gene is TRBV12-3 or TRBV12-4, the J gene TRBJ1-1; D remains ambiguous. This CDR3 is 14 amino acids long. The V and J ends lost 10 bases and 4 bases respectively, with 19 bases between them. CDR3 nucleotide sequence: TGTGCCACCGGTGGCGTCGGGGTTATCACTGAAGCTTTCTTT. It encodes CATGGVGVITEAFF.

This clonotype was observed many times. This chain connects TRBV18 to TRBJ1-1, with a possible D match to TRBD1 (5 bases). The germline V gene has CDR1 KGHSH and CDR2 LQKENI. This CDR3 comprises 12 residues. The ends were cut back, 6 bases at V and 8 bases at J, with 13 bases in the middle. CDR3: CASSRDGDEAFF. The CDR3, as DNA: TGTGCCAGCTCCCGGGACGGCGACGAAGCTTTCTTT.

This clonotype has ten or more counts. The J gene is TRBJ2-7, the V gene TRBV12-3 or TRBV12-4; 7 nucleotides line up with TRBD1. V was clipped by 4 bases and J by 3 bases; unmatched bases: 3. The CDR3 consists of 13 residues. CDR3 nucleotides: TGTGCCAGCAGTTCGACAGGGAACTACGAGCAGTACTTC. The encoded protein is CASSSTGNYEQYF.

The chain combines TRBV10-3 with TRBJ2-4; TRBD2 matches at 10 bases. CDR1 and CDR2 (germline): ENHRY, SYGVKD. J gave up 3 bases and V 9 bases, and 11 bases lay outside the gene matches. The CDR3 length is 16 residues. DNA for the CDR3: TGTGCCATTTCGCCCAGCGGGAGGGCAGGCAAAAACATTCAGTACTTC. Translating gives CAISPSGRAGKNIQYF.

This clonotype has ten or more counts. V is TRBV29-1 and J is TRBJ2-2; D is unresolved. The CDR3 spans 13 residues. The germline CDR1 and CDR2 sequences are SQVTM and ANQGSEA. Trimming took off 5 bases at V and 2 bases at J, with 9 bases between the two ends. This chain's CDR3 is CSVQRKNTGELFF. The CDR3 nucleotides read TGCAGCGTTCAGCGTAAAAACACCGGGGAGCTGTTTTTT.

This clonotype appeared a few times. V usage is TRBV4-3 and J usage is TRBJ2-1; the D gene is possibly TRBD2 (9 bases). The CDR3 is 20 residues long. CDR1 LGHNA and CDR2 YSLEER come from the germline V gene. V was trimmed by 1 base and J by 1 base, leaving 23 bases between them. The CDR3 DNA sequence: TGCGCCAGCAGCCAAGTCAGGGGGCTGAAGGCGGGAGGGTCCTACAATGAGCAGTTCTTC. Its protein product is CASSQVRGLKAGGSYNEQFF.

This clonotype was seen repeatedly, ten times or more. J is TRBJ2-3 and V is TRBV29-1, with 12 bases lining up with TRBD2. V shed 8 bases, J shed 6 bases, and the junction held 12 bases outside the gene matches. Germline V gene lookup returns CDR1 SQVTM and CDR2 ANQGSEA. This CDR3 has 15 amino acids. For the CDR3, the DNA is TGCAGCACCGCGGAACTAGCGGGAGGAGGGGATACGCAGTATTTT. The encoded protein is CSTAELAGGGDTQYF.

This clonotype was detected many times. The genes are TRBV18 and TRBJ2-7, with D hard to call. Trimming took off 0 bases at V and 6 bases at J, with 9 bases between the two ends. There are 13 residues in the CDR3. Germline assignment: CDR1 KGHSH and CDR2 LQKENI. The CDR3 region is CASSPPPPGEQYF. In DNA form, the CDR3 reads TGTGCCAGCTCACCACCCCCCCCGGGCGAGCAGTACTTC.

The CDR3 DNA reads as TGTGCCTGGAGTGTAGGCCAGGGTGGCTACACCTTC. Its protein is CAWSVGQGGYTF. The chain links TRBV30 to TRBJ1-2; the D gene is possibly TRBD1 (5 bases). V was pared by 0 bases and J by 7 bases, with 9 bases between. Germline V gene data show CDR1 as GTSNPN and CDR2 as SVGIG (reference sequence). CDR3 length equals 12 residues.

At least ten counts were recorded for this clonotype. The chain joins TRBV19 to TRBJ2-7; D remains ambiguous. The germline gives CDR1 LNHDA, CDR2 SQIVND (reference sequence). V lost 2 bases, J lost 1 base, and 12 bases lay in between. The CDR3 contains 15 residues. This CDR3 reads CASSIFVQGSYEQYF. The DNA for the CDR3 is TGTGCCAGTAGTATATTCGTTCAAGGGTCCTACGAGCAGTACTTC.

The chain employs TRBV12-3 or TRBV12-4 and TRBJ1-2; D is unclear. V shed 1 base and J shed 8 bases, with 5 bases lying between them. The CDR3 sequence is 11 residues long. The CDR3 DNA follows: TGTGCCAGCAGTTTAGGGTACGGCTACACCTTC. This gives the protein CASSLGYGYTF.

The table lists this clonotype with many counts. The chain couples TRBV20-1 to TRBJ1-5, with D possibly being TRBD1 (6 bases). The CDR3 contains 15 residues. Trimming took 6 bases from V and 7 from J, leaving 22 bases between them. The V gene's germline CDR1 is DFQATT and CDR2 SNEGSKA (reference sequence). The CDR3 DNA follows: TGCAGTGCGGCTGAGGGGGGGCGGGTGATCCAGCCCCAGCATTTT. This codes for CSAAEGGRVIQPQHF.

This clonotype showed up many times. The V gene is TRBV6-5, the J gene TRBJ2-7; 8 nucleotides line up with TRBD1. This CDR3 has 15 residues. After removal of 8 bases from V and 5 bases from J, the junction contained 14 bases not matched to a gene. In germline, CDR1 is MNHEY, CDR2 SVGAGI. CDR3 DNA: TGTGCCAGCGGAAGGGGTTCAGGGGGCATCGACGAGCAGTACTTC. Translating gives CASGRGSGGIDEQYF.

This clonotype was detected many times. The chain carries TRBV18 and TRBJ1-3; 8 bases are a match to TRBD1. J was trimmed by 0 bases and V by 0 bases; bases with no gene match: 10. The length of the CDR3 is 19 residues. The germline V gene encodes CDR1 KGHSH and CDR2 LQKENI. CDR3 amino acids: CASSPPEWDRSFSGNTIYF. The CDR3 nucleotides read TGTGCCAGCTCACCACCGGAATGGGACAGGTCCTTCTCTGGAAACACCATATATTTT.

This clonotype occurred many times. The genes are TRBV10-3 and TRBJ2-7, with a possible D match to TRBD2 (6 bases). Germline CDR1 ENHRY, CDR2 SYGVKD. V dropped 2 bases and J dropped 4 bases, with 18 bases sitting between them. The CDR3 runs to 16 residues. The CDR3 DNA sequence: TGTGCCATCAGTGAGGGCGGTAGCGGTCTACGGTACGAGCAGTACTTC. Its protein is CAISEGGSGLRYEQYF.

This chain connects TRBV11-2 to TRBJ2-3; TRBD2 aligns across 16 bases. V trimming: 1 base; J trimming: 6 bases; junction bases outside the gene matches: 10. The CDR3 covers 19 residues. CDR1 and CDR2 from the germline V gene are SGHAT and FQNNGV. CDR3 coding DNA: TGTGCCAGCAGCTTAGTTGGGACTAGCGGGAGGGCCCGGGCGGATACGCAGTATTTT. Its protein is CASSLVGTSGRARADTQYF. Full variable domain (outside the CDR3, taken from reference TRBV11-2 and TRBJ2-3): EAGVAQSPRYKIIEKRQSVAFWCNPISGHATLYWYQQILGQGPKLLIQFQNNGVVDDSQLPKDRFSAERLKGVDSTLKIQPAKLEDSAVYLCASSLVGTSGRARADTQYFGPGTRLTVL.

Comments on this clonotype: Since a much larger clone is just one base distant, this may be a read error. The rearrangement joins TRBV7-7 to TRBJ2-5, with TRBD2 matching 7 bases. Germline-derived CDR1 and CDR2 are SSHAT and FNYEAQ (reference sequence). The CDR3 sequence is 14 residues long. CDR3 protein: CASSLAGVQKTQYF. For the CDR3, the DNA is TGTGCCAGCAGCTTGGCGGGAGTCCAAAAGACCCAGTACTTC. The whole variable domain, remainder taken from reference TRBV7-7 and TRBJ2-5, is GAGVSQSPRYKVTKRGQDVTLRCDPISSHATLYWYQQALGQGPEFLTYFNYEAQPDKSGLPSDRFSAERPEGSISTLTIQRTEQRDSAMYRCASSLAGVQKTQYFGPGTRLLVL.

This clonotype has more than one count but fewer than ten. CDR3 sequence reads: CATSRANQPQHF. As DNA, the CDR3 is TGTGCCACCAGCAGAGCAAATCAGCCCCAGCATTTT. The chain joins TRBV15 to TRBJ1-5; D remains ambiguous. V lost 1 base and J lost 4, with 2 bases in between. CDR1 is LNHNV, CDR2 YYDKDF, per germline (reference sequence). The CDR3 consists of 12 residues.

This clonotype was counted at least ten times. The chain links TRBV20-1 to TRBJ2-3; TRBD2 aligns across 8 bases. With 2 bases clipped from V and 2 bases from J, the junction kept 9 bases outside the gene matches. The CDR3 totals 16 residues. Germline CDR1 and CDR2: DFQATT and SNEGSKA (reference sequence). The CDR3 here is CSARSADSGVTDTQYF. CDR3 coding DNA: TGCAGTGCTAGAAGCGCGGATAGCGGGGTCACAGATACGCAGTATTTT.

In this sample, this clonotype turned up many times. The J gene is TRBJ2-2, the V gene TRBV12-3 or TRBV12-4, with TRBD2 matching 13 bases. This CDR3 comprises 16 residues. V gave up 4 bases and J gave up 6 bases; unmatched junction bases: 5. This chain's CDR3 is CASSSWGLAGSGELFF. CDR3 coding DNA: TGTGCCAGCAGTTCTTGGGGACTAGCGGGATCCGGGGAGCTGTTTTTT.

This clonotype was counted between two and nine times. The CDR3 nucleotides are TGTGCCAGCAGCAAAGTTCCAGGGGGGGAAGAGACCCAGTACTTC. Protein product: CASSKVPGGEETQYF. The chain uses TRBV21-1 and TRBJ2-5; the table assigns TRBD1, which was not confirmed against the DNA. TRBV21-1 constitutes a pseudogene. The CDR3 spans 15 residues.

This clonotype was detected many times. The CDR3 coding sequence is TGTGCCAGCGGTGATAGCGGGAGTAACGAGCAGTACTTC. The encoded protein is CASGDSGSNEQYF. The chain employs TRBV6-2 or TRBV6-3 and TRBJ2-7; 9 bases match TRBD2. The trim removed 8 bases at V and 5 bases at J, leaving 7 bases unmatched. The CDR3 has 13 residues. Per the germline V gene, CDR1 is MNHEY and CDR2 is SVGEGT.

This clonotype was counted ten times or more. The chain employs TRBV7-2 and TRBJ2-7; D is uncertain. V lost 1 base and J lost 6, with 13 bases in between. CDR1 SGHTA and CDR2 FQGNSA come from the germline V gene. This CDR3 region has 14 residues. CDR3 protein: CASSLVAALSEQYF. The CDR3 bases are TGTGCCAGCAGCTTAGTGGCAGCTCTCAGCGAGCAGTACTTC.

The J gene is TRBJ1-4, the V gene TRBV5-6; D not certain. The CDR3 contains 13 residues. Germline CDR1 SGHDT, CDR2 YYEEEE. The germline V and J ends were trimmed by 3 bases and 6 bases, with 9 bases remaining between them. Written as DNA, the CDR3 is TGTGCCAGCAGCTCGGGCTACTATGAAAAACTGTTTTTT. It yields the protein CASSSGYYEKLFF.